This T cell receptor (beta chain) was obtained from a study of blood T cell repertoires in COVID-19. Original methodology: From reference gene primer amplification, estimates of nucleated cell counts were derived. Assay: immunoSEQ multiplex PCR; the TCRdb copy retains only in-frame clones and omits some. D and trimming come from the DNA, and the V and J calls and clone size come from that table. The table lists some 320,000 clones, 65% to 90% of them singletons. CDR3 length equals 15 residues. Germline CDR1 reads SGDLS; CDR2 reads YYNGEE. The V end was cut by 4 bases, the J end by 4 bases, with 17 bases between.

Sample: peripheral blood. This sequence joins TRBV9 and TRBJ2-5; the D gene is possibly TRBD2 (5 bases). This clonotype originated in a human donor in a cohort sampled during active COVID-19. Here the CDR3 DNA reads TGTGCCAGCAGCCCGGCTCGGGGTCGGGGAGAGACCCAGTACTTC. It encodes CASSPARGRGETQYF.